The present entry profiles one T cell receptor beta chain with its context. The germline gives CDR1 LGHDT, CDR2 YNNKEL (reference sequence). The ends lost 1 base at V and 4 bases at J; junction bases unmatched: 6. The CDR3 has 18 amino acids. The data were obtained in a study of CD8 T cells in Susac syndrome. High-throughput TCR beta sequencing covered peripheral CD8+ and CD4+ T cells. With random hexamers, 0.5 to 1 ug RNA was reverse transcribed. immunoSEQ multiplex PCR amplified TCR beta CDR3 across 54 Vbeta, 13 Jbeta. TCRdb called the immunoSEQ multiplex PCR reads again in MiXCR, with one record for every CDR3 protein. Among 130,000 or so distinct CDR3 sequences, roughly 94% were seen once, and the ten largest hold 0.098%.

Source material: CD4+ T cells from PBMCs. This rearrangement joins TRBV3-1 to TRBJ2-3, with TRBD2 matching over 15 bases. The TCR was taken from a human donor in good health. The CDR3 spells CASSQGTSGRAGADTQYF. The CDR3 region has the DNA TGTGCCAGCAGCCAAGGGACTAGCGGGAGGGCCGGGGCAGATACGCAGTATTTT.